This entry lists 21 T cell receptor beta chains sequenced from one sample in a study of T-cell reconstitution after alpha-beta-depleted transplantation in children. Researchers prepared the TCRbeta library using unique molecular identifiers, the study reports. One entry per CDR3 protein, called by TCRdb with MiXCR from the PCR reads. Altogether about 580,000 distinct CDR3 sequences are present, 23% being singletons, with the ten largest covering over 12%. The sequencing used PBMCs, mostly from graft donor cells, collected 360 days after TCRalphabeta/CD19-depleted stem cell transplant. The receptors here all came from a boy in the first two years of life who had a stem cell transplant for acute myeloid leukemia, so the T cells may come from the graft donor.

The DNA for the CDR3 is TGTGCCAGCAGCCGCTCTAGCAAGTCCTACGAGCAGTACTTC. Translation: CASSRSSKSYEQYF. The gene calls are TRBV14 and TRBJ2-7, with TRBD2 as a possible D gene (5 bases). The V end was cut by 4 bases, the J end by 1 base, with 11 bases between. Germline V gives CDR1 SGHDN, CDR2 FVKESK. The CDR3 contains 14 residues.

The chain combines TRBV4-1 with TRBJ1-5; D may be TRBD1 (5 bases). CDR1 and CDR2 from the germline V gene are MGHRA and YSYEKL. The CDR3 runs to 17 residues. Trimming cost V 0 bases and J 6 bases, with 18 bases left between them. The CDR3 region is CASSQEGQGVGVQPQHF. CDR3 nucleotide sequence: TGCGCCAGCAGCCAAGAGGGGCAAGGGGTTGGCGTTCAGCCCCAGCATTTT.

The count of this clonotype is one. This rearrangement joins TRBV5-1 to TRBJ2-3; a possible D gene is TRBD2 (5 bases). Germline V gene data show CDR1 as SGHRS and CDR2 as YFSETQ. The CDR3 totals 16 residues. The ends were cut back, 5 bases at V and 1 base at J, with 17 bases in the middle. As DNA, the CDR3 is TGCGCCAGCAGTAGAGAGGGTCCTTTGGGCACAGATACGCAGTATTTT. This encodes CASSREGPLGTDTQYF.

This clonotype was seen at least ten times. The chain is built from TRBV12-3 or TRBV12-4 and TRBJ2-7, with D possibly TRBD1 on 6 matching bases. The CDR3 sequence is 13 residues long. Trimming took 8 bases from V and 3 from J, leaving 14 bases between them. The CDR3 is CASLLRGFYEQYF. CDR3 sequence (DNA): TGTGCCAGCCTCCTAAGGGGGTTCTACGAGCAGTACTTC.

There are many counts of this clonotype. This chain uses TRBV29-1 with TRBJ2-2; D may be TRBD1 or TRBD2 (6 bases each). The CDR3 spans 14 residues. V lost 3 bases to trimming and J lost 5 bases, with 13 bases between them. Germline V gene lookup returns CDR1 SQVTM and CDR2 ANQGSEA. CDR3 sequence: CSVDTGRITGELFF. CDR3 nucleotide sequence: TGCAGCGTTGATACAGGGAGGATAACCGGGGAGCTGTTTTTT.

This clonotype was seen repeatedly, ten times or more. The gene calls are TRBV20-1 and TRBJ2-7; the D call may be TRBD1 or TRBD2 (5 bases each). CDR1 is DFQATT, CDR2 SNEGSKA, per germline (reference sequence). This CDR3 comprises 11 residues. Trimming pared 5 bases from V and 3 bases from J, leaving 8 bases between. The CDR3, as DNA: TGCAGTGCTGGGGGTTACTACGAGCAGTACGTC. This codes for CSAGGYYEQYV.

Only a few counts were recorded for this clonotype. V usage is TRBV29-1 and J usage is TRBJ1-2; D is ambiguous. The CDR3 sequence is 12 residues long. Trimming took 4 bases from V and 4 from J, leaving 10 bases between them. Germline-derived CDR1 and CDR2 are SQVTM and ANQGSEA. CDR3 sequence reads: CSVVSKGYGYTF. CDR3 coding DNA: TGCAGCGTTGTGAGTAAGGGCTATGGCTACACCTTC.

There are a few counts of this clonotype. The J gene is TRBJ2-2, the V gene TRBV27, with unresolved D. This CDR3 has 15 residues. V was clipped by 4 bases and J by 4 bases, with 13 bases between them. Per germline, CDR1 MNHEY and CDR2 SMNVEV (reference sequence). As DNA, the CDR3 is TGTGCCAGCAGTTCTCTAGAGGTAGCCACCGGGGAGCTGTTTTTT. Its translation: CASSSLEVATGELFF.

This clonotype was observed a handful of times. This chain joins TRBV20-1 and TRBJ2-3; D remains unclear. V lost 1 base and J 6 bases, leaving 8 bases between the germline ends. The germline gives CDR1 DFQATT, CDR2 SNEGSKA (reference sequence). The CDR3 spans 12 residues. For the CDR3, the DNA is TGCAGTGCTAGAGTGGTACCGGATACGCAGTATTTT. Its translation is CSARVVPDTQYF.

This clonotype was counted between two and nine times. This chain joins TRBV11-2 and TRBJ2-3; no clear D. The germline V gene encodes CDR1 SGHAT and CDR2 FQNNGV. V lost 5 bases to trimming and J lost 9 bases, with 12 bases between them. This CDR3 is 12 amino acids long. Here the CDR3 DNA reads TGTGCCAGCAGCCCGATCACGAGGACGCAGTATTTT. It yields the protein CASSPITRTQYF.

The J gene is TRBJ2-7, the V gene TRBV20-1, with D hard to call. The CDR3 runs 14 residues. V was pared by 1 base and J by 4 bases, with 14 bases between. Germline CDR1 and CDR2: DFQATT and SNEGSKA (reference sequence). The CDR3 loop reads CSARGPRTSYEQYV. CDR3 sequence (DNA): TGCAGTGCTAGAGGGCCCAGAACTTCTTACGAGCAGTACGTC.

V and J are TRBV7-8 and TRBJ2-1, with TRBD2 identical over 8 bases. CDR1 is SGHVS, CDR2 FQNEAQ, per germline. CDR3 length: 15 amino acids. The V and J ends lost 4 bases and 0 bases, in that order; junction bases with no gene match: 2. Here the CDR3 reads CASSSGGVSYNEQFF. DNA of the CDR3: TGTGCCAGCAGCTCCGGGGGGGTCTCCTACAATGAGCAGTTCTTC.

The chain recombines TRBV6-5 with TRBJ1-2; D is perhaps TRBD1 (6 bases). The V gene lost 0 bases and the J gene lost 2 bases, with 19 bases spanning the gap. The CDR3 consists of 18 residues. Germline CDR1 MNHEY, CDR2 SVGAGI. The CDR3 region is CASSYSPIPQGANYGYTF. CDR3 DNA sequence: TGTGCCAGCAGTTACTCCCCCATTCCACAGGGAGCGAACTATGGCTACACCTTC.

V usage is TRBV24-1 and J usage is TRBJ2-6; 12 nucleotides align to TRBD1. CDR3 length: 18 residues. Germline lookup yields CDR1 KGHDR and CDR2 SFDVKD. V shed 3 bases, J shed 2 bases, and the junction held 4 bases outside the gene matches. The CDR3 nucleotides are TGTGCCACCAGTGATCGGGGACAGGGGGCGCCTGGGGCCAACGTCCTGACTTTC. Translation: CATSDRGQGAPGANVLTF.

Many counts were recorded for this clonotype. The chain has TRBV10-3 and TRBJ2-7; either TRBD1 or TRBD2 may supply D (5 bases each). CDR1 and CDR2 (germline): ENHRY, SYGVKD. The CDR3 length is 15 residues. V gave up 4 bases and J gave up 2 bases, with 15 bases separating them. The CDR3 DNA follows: TGTGCCATCAGTGTCTCATCGGGGCATCCCTACGAGCAGTACTTC. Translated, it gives CAISVSSGHPYEQYF.

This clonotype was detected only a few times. The CDR3 sequence: CASSDRARGPYNEQFF. Here the CDR3 DNA reads TGCGCCAGCAGCGACAGGGCGCGGGGTCCTTACAATGAGCAGTTCTTC. The V and J genes are TRBV4-3 and TRBJ2-1; a weak D match, TRBD1 (7 bases). CDR1 and CDR2 from the germline V gene are LGHNA and YSLEER. This CDR3 contains 16 residues. The V and J ends lost 5 bases and 4 bases respectively, with 18 bases between them.

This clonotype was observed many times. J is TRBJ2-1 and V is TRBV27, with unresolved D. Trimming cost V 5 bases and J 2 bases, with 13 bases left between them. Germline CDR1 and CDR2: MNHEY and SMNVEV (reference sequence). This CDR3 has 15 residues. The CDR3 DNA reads TGTGCCAGCAGTCCGGGTCCGAAGGCCTACAATGAGCAGTTCTTC. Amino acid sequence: CASSPGPKAYNEQFF.

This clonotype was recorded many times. In DNA, the CDR3 is TGCAGTGCTAGAGAGTCGGGCATAGGCACAGATACGCAGTATTTT. As protein: CSARESGIGTDTQYF. This chain links TRBV20-1 with TRBJ2-3; D is unclear. There are 15 residues in the CDR3. From germline, CDR1 is DFQATT and CDR2 SNEGSKA (reference sequence). V dropped 0 bases and J dropped 1 base, with 11 bases sitting between them.

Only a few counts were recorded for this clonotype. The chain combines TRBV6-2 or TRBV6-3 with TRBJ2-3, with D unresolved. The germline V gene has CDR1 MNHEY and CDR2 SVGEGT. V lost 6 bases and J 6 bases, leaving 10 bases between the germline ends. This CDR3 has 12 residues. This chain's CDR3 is CASSHPWDTQYF. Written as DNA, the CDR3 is TGTGCCAGCAGCCACCCGTGGGATACGCAGTATTTT.

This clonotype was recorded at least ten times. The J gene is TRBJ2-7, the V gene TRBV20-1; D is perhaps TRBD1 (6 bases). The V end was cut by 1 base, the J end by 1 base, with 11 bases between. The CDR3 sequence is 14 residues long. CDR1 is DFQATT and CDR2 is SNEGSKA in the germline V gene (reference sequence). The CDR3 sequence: CSARVPDRSYEQYV. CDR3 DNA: TGCAGTGCTAGAGTCCCTGACAGGTCCTACGAGCAGTACGTC.

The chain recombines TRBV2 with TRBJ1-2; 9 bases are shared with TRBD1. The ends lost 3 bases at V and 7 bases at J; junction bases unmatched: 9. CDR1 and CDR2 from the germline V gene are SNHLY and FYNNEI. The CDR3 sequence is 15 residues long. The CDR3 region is CASSDRTGDISGYTF. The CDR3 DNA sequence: TGTGCCAGCAGTGACCGGACAGGGGATATAAGTGGCTACACCTTC.